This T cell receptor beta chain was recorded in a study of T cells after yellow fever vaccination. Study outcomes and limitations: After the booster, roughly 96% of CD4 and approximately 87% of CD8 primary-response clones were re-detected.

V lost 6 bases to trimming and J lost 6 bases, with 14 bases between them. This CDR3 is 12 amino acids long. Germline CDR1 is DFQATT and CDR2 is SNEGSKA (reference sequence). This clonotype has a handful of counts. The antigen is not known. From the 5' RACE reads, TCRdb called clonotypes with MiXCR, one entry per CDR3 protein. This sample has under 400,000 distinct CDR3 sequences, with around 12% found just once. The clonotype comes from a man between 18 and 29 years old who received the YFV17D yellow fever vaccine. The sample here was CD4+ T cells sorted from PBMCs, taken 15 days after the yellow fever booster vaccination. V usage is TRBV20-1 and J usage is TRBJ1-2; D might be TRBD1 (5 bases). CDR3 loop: CSALWRGHGYTF. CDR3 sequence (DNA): TGCAGTGCCCTATGGAGGGGCCATGGCTACACCTTC.